This passage covers 14 T cell receptor beta chains from one sample sequenced in a study of T-cell reconstitution after alpha-beta-depleted transplantation in children (TCRdb year 2016). The library came from PCR. The sequencer listed for this sample is Illumina HiSeq 2500. To normalize quantification of the TCRbeta repertoire, the TCR libraries were built with molecular barcoding that relied on unique molecular identifiers. TCRdb reprocessing: public reads trimmed at Q25 with fastp, clones called with MiXCR, in-frame beta chains kept. One record per CDR3 amino acid sequence lists the most common genes and DNA. The table for this sample lists 220,000 or so distinct CDR3 sequences; 8.2% of them were counted only once. The biggest ten clones account for 6.3% of the sample. What the treatment or condition label conveys for this sample: allogeneic hematopoietic cell transplantation with graft depleted of TCRalphabeta T cells and CD19 B cells.

This sample comprised PBMCs, mostly from graft donor cells, obtained 180 days after TCRalphabeta/CD19-depleted stem cell transplant. The receptor source for this set is a male patient younger than 18 who had a stem cell transplant for acute lymphoblastic leukemia, so the T cells may come from the graft donor.

This clonotype was seen many times. This chain links TRBV28 with TRBJ2-7, with D unclear. Germline CDR1 is MDHEN and CDR2 is SYDVKM. The ends were cut back, 7 bases at V and 0 bases at J, with 13 bases in the middle. The CDR3 consists of 14 residues. The DNA for the CDR3 is TGTGCCAGCAAGACCGGGCCGTCCTCCTACGAGCAGTACTTC. Translated, it gives CASKTGPSSYEQYF.

This clonotype was seen many times. The chain couples TRBV29-1 to TRBJ2-2; 7 nucleotides align to TRBD2. The CDR3 contains 13 residues. CDR1 is SQVTM and CDR2 is ANQGSEA in the germline V gene. With 0 bases clipped from V and 13 bases from J, the junction kept 8 bases outside the gene matches. CDR3 sequence: CSVEDGAKRGLFF. CDR3 coding DNA: TGCAGCGTTGAAGATGGCGCTAAGCGGGGGCTGTTTTTT.

There are many counts of this clonotype. The rearrangement joins TRBV7-2 to TRBJ2-3; TRBD2 agrees at 11 bases. The trim removed 5 bases at V and 2 bases at J, leaving 6 bases unmatched. The CDR3 spans 16 residues. CDR1 is SGHTA, CDR2 FQGNSA, per germline. CDR3 in amino acids: CASSHYSGGVTDTQYF. The CDR3, as DNA: TGTGCCAGCAGCCACTATAGCGGGGGGGTCACAGATACGCAGTATTTT.

This clonotype showed up many times. The chain links TRBV11-2 to TRBJ1-2; the match to TRBD1 covers 8 bases. Germline loops: CDR1 SGHAT, CDR2 FQNNGV. After removal of 2 bases from V and 8 bases from J, the junction contained 10 bases not matched to a gene. There are 15 residues in the CDR3. The chain's CDR3 is CASSLSTGAGLGYTF. CDR3 sequence (DNA): TGTGCCAGCAGCTTATCGACAGGGGCCGGGTTGGGCTACACCTTC.

This clonotype was counted at least ten times. The chain employs TRBV6-2 or TRBV6-3 and TRBJ2-3, with 8 bases aligning to TRBD2. The germline CDR1 and CDR2 sequences are MNHEY and SVGEGT. This CDR3 comprises 14 residues. Trimming cost V 2 bases and J 3 bases; bases outside gene matches: 1. CDR3 residues: CASSYGGRTDTQYF. DNA of the CDR3: TGTGCCAGCAGTTACGGCGGGAGGACAGATACGCAGTATTTT.

This clonotype showed up many times. The J gene is TRBJ2-7, the V gene TRBV27, with 9 positions matching TRBD1. The CDR3 sequence is 14 residues long. The trim removed 6 bases at V and 5 bases at J, leaving 8 bases unmatched. The V gene's germline CDR1 is MNHEY and CDR2 SMNVEV (reference sequence). The CDR3 DNA reads TGTGCCAGCAGACCGACAGGGGGGACCCACGAGCAGTACTTC. Amino acids: CASRPTGGTHEQYF.

This clonotype was counted ten times or more. This chain connects TRBV29-1 to TRBJ2-5; 8 bases agree with TRBD2. V was pared by 4 bases and J by 4 bases, with 11 bases of the junction left unmatched. The CDR3 has 15 residues. Germline CDR1 and CDR2: SQVTM and ANQGSEA. CDR3 sequence (DNA): TGCAGCGTTGCCCGGGAGGGAAAAGCCGGAGAGACCCAGTACTTC. Translation gives CSVAREGKAGETQYF.

This clonotype was detected many times. V gene TRBV11-2 combines with J gene TRBJ2-7; D is perhaps TRBD1 (6 bases). Trimming pared 1 base from V and 3 bases from J, leaving 10 bases between. Germline CDR1 is SGHAT and CDR2 is FQNNGV. The CDR3 is 14 residues long. The CDR3 nucleotides read TGTGCCAGCAGCTTAGGCCGGGACATCTACGAGCAGTACTTC. Protein product: CASSLGRDIYEQYF.

This clonotype was counted ten times or more. The genes are TRBV7-9 and TRBJ2-7; D gene unclear. The ends were cut back, 5 bases at V and 1 base at J, with 12 bases in the middle. The germline CDR1 and CDR2 sequences are SEHNR and FQNEAQ (reference sequence). The CDR3 runs to 14 residues. The CDR3 here is CASSPPALSYEQYF. The CDR3 region has the DNA TGTGCCAGCAGCCCCCCGGCCCTTTCCTACGAGCAGTACTTC.

This clonotype was observed many times. This chain joins TRBV12-3 or TRBV12-4 and TRBJ1-1, with D possibly matching TRBD1 (6 bases). This CDR3 is 15 amino acids long. V lost 3 bases and J lost 5, with 16 bases in between. CDR3 sequence (DNA): TGTGCCAGCAGTTTGGGGAAAGGGCAGGGGACTGAAGCTTTCTTT. Protein product: CASSLGKGQGTEAFF.

This clonotype was seen at least ten times. The V call is TRBV6-2 or TRBV6-3, the J call TRBJ2-1, with TRBD1 matching over 12 bases. Germline V CDR1 and CDR2: MNHEY, SVGEGT. The J segment lost 10 bases and the V segment lost 4 bases, leaving 8 bases of the junction unmatched. This CDR3 contains 15 residues. CDR3 sequence reads: CASSSSGTGGGEQFF. For the CDR3, the DNA is TGTGCCAGCAGTTCCTCCGGGACAGGGGGCGGGGAGCAGTTCTTC.

This clonotype was counted ten times or more. The chain recombines TRBV5-1 with TRBJ2-6; no clear D. Trimming left V 0 bases short and J 4 bases short, with 8 bases between. The germline gives CDR1 SGHRS, CDR2 YFSETQ. This CDR3 contains 15 residues. DNA for the CDR3: TGCGCCAGCAGCTTGGGTCGTTCCGGGGCCAACGTCCTGACTTTC. Amino acid sequence: CASSLGRSGANVLTF. The full variable domain, rest sourced from reference TRBV5-1 and TRBJ2-6, is KAGVTQTPRYLIKTRGQQVTLSCSPISGHRSVSWYQQTPGQGLQFLFEYFSETQRNKGNFPGRFSGRQFSNSRSEMNVSTLELGDSALYLCASSLGRSGANVLTFGAGSRLTVL.

This clonotype was recorded at least ten times. The rearrangement joins TRBV20-1 to TRBJ1-1; D possibly corresponds to TRBD1 (5 bases). The ends were cut back, 2 bases at V and 1 base at J, with 17 bases in the middle. Germline V gives CDR1 DFQATT, CDR2 SNEGSKA (reference sequence). The CDR3 has 16 residues. As DNA, the CDR3 is TGCAGTGCTAGATCCCATGGAGGGGTTTCGAACACTGAAGCTTTCTTT. As protein: CSARSHGGVSNTEAFF.

This clonotype came up a few times. The V call is TRBV18, the J call TRBJ1-1, with D unresolved. Germline V gene lookup returns CDR1 KGHSH and CDR2 LQKENI. The CDR3 covers 14 residues. The V end lost 3 bases, the J end lost 6 bases, and 14 bases lay between the germline ends. CDR3 DNA sequence: TGTGCCAGCTCACCCTTAGATCAAAACGCTGAAGCTTTCTTT. This encodes CASSPLDQNAEAFF.